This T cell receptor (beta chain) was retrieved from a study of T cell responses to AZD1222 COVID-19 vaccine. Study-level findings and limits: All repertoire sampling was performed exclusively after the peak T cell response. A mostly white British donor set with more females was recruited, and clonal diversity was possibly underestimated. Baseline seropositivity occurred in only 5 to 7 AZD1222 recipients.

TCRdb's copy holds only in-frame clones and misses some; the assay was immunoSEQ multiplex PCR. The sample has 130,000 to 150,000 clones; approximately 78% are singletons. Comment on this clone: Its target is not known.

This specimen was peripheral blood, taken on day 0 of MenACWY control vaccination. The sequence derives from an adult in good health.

CDR3 in DNA: TGTGCCAGCAGCGTAGCCGCCCAGAACACCGGGGAGCTGTTTTTT. It yields the protein CASSVAAQNTGELFF. The chain couples TRBV9 to TRBJ2-2, with D unresolved. The V end was cut by 0 bases, the J end by 1 base, with 7 bases between. CDR1 and CDR2 (germline): SGDLS, YYNGEE. This CDR3 is 15 amino acids long.